A single sample is the source of the 18 T cell receptor beta chains below, sequenced in a study of OX40 agonist ivuxolimab in advanced cancers. Sequencing was performed with immunoSEQ multiplex PCR; in TCRdb, only in-frame clones are kept and a portion is missing. The repertoire holds about 84,000 clones, approximately 92% seen once, with 0.19% in the top ten. Sequenced material: CD4+ or CD8+ T cells sorted from blood, taken in a trial of the OX40 agonist ivuxolimab. All receptors derive from an adult with an advanced solid tumor such as melanoma, head and neck, liver or kidney cancer.

The chain links TRBV28 to TRBJ2-1; D may be TRBD1 (6 bases). CDR1 is MDHEN and CDR2 is SYDVKM in the germline V gene. The CDR3 extends over 15 amino acids. V was trimmed by 6 bases and J by 1 base, leaving 13 bases between them. CDR3 sequence: CASRRGGVSYNEQFF. The CDR3 DNA reads as TGTGCCAGCAGAAGAGGGGGAGTATCCTACAATGAGCAGTTCTTC.

J is TRBJ1-3 and V is TRBV7-2; 7 nucleotides agree with TRBD1. This CDR3 has 19 amino acids. CDR1 and CDR2 (germline): SGHTA, FQGNSA. V shed 2 bases and J 7 bases; nucleotides not matched to a gene: 20. In DNA form, the CDR3 reads TGTGCCAGCAGCTTATCGGTTTTCTCCAGACAGGGACGCGGGAACACCATATATTTT. This encodes CASSLSVFSRQGRGNTIYF.

The chain joins TRBV7-2 to TRBJ2-7; D not resolved. Trimming cost V 5 bases and J 3 bases, with 11 bases left between them. Germline CDR1 is SGHTA and CDR2 is FQGNSA. The CDR3 is 13 amino acids. CDR3 region: CASSLLVNYEQYV. The CDR3 DNA reads as TGTGCCAGCAGCCTCCTCGTGAACTACGAGCAGTACGTC.

The V gene is TRBV7-2, the J gene TRBJ2-5, with D perhaps TRBD1 (6 bases). Between the trimmed V and J ends, which lost 5 bases and 5 bases, there was a span of 15 bases. The CDR3 runs to 14 residues. Per germline, CDR1 SGHTA and CDR2 FQGNSA. CDR3 in amino acids: CASSPTGTRETQYF. As DNA, the CDR3 is TGTGCCAGCAGCCCCACCGGGACACGGGAGACCCAGTACTTC.

This chain joins TRBV5-8 and TRBJ1-5, with unresolved D. The CDR3 has 16 amino acids. Germline V gives CDR1 SGHTS, CDR2 YDEGEE. The ends were cut back, 2 bases at V and 2 bases at J, with 14 bases in the middle. The CDR3 region has the DNA TGTGCCAGCAGCTTATCCCATGCAGTGGGCAATCAGCCCCAGCATTTT. Translation: CASSLSHAVGNQPQHF. The full variable domain, completed using reference TRBV5-8 and TRBJ1-5, is EAGVTQSPTHLIKTRGQQATLRCSPISGHTSVYWYQQALGLGLQFLLWYDEGEERNRGNFPPRFSGRQFPNYSSELNVNALELEDSALYLCASSLSHAVGNQPQHFGDGTRLSIL.

The chain links TRBV10-1 to TRBJ1-1, with a possible D match to TRBD1 (5 bases). Germline CDR1 and CDR2: WNHNN and SYGVQD (reference sequence). The CDR3 extends over 14 amino acids. The V end was cut by 5 bases, the J end by 4 bases, with 14 bases between. The chain's CDR3 is CASSSSPGGTEAFF. In DNA, the CDR3 is TGCGCCAGCAGTTCAAGCCCGGGGGGCACTGAAGCTTTCTTT.

The chain uses TRBV9 and TRBJ2-5, with D uncertain. Germline V gene lookup returns CDR1 SGDLS and CDR2 YYNGEE. CDR3 length: 15 residues. Trimming cost V 0 bases and J 5 bases, with 14 bases left between them. DNA of the CDR3: TGTGCCAGCAGCGTAGCTTTGGGTCAGGTGGAGACCCAGTACTTC. Residues: CASSVALGQVETQYF.

The rearrangement joins TRBV10-3 to TRBJ2-7; the D gene could be TRBD1 or TRBD2 (5 bases each). Trimming removed 11 bases at V and 5 bases at J, with 19 bases between. The CDR3 is 13 residues long. The germline gives CDR1 ENHRY, CDR2 SYGVKD. The CDR3 here is CAVGEARENEQYF. CDR3 in DNA: TGTGCCGTAGGGGAAGCCAGGGAGAACGAGCAGTACTTC.

This clone was seen only once. The rearrangement joins TRBV7-8 to TRBJ2-3; D is tentatively TRBD1 or TRBD2 (6 bases each). The CDR3 contains 14 residues. Germline CDR1 SGHVS, CDR2 FQNEAQ. V dropped 5 bases and J dropped 0 bases, with 9 bases sitting between them. The CDR3 reads CASSRGRSTDTQYF. The CDR3 region has the DNA TGTGCCAGCAGCCGGGGGCGCAGCACAGATACGCAGTATTTT.

V gene TRBV11-2 combines with J gene TRBJ1-1, with 8 bases lining up with TRBD1. Trimming took 5 bases from V and 5 from J; bases not matched to a gene: 7. This CDR3 comprises 14 residues. The V gene's germline CDR1 is SGHAT and CDR2 FQNNGV. The CDR3 DNA reads TGTGCCAGCAGCCCCGACAGGGGATGGACTGAAGCTTTCTTT. Protein product: CASSPDRGWTEAFF.

V gene TRBV15 combines with J gene TRBJ2-7, with TRBD1 identical over 7 bases. Germline V gene lookup returns CDR1 LNHNV and CDR2 YYDKDF (reference sequence). The CDR3 contains 15 residues. The trim removed 5 bases at V and 4 bases at J, leaving 11 bases unmatched. The CDR3 DNA sequence: TGTGCCACCAGCGCCCGATCGAGGACAGGATACGAGCAGTACTTC. Protein: CATSARSRTGYEQYF.

V usage is TRBV5-4 and J usage is TRBJ1-1; D gene unclear. This CDR3 contains 14 residues. V lost 2 bases, J lost 0 bases, and 8 bases lay in between. CDR1 is SGHNT, CDR2 YYREEE, per germline (reference sequence). In DNA, the CDR3 is TGTGCCAGCAGCTTTACCCAGATGAACACTGAAGCTTTCTTT. Its protein product is CASSFTQMNTEAFF.

This clone was seen just once. The chain links TRBV5-1 to TRBJ2-3; D might be TRBD1 or TRBD2, each matching 6 bases. Deletions cut 7 bases from V and 2 bases from J, with 17 bases between. Germline assignment: CDR1 SGHRS and CDR2 YFSETQ. The CDR3 spans 15 residues. CDR3 residues: CASFLGGSLTDTQYF. CDR3 in DNA: TGCGCCAGCTTCCTCGGGGGCTCTCTCACAGATACGCAGTATTTT.

CDR3 sequence (DNA): TGTGCCAGCCGACAGTCTTACTACAATGAGCAGTTCTTC. Protein sequence: CASRQSYYNEQFF. The V call is TRBV28, the J call TRBJ2-1; D perhaps matches TRBD1 (5 bases). This CDR3 contains 13 residues. Germline CDR1 MDHEN, CDR2 SYDVKM. V gave up 8 bases and J gave up 3 bases, with 11 bases separating them.

This sequence joins TRBV6-1 and TRBJ2-7, with D uncertain. Per the germline V gene, CDR1 is MNHNS and CDR2 is SASEGT. V was trimmed by 0 bases and J by 3 bases, leaving 9 bases between them. The CDR3 loop spans 14 amino acids. The CDR3 loop reads CASSEALLGYEQYV. In DNA, the CDR3 is TGTGCCAGCAGTGAAGCGTTGCTGGGCTACGAGCAGTACGTC.

The chain is built from TRBV27 and TRBJ2-1; D remains unclear. This CDR3 has 14 amino acids. Trimming cost V 3 bases and J 4 bases, with 10 bases left between them. CDR1 MNHEY and CDR2 SMNVEV come from the germline V gene (reference sequence). The CDR3 reads CASSFWGNYNEQFF. CDR3 nucleotide sequence: TGTGCCAGCAGTTTCTGGGGAAATTACAATGAGCAGTTCTTC.

The genes are TRBV5-1 and TRBJ2-7, with a possible D match to TRBD1 (7 bases). Germline V lookup: CDR1 SGHRS, CDR2 YFSETQ. The CDR3 runs 15 residues. The V and J ends lost 5 bases and 4 bases respectively, with 19 bases between them. The CDR3 here is CASRPRQGGGYEQYF. The DNA of the CDR3 is TGCGCCAGCAGACCCCGACAGGGAGGAGGGTACGAGCAGTACTTC. Combining the CDR3 with reference TRBV5-1 and TRBJ2-7 gives the whole variable domain KAGVTQTPRYLIKTRGQQVTLSCSPISGHRSVSWYQQTPGQGLQFLFEYFSETQRNKGNFPGRFSGRQFSNSRSEMNVSTLELGDSALYLCASRPRQGGGYEQYFGPGTRLTVT.

V usage is TRBV7-9 and J usage is TRBJ2-4; the match to TRBD1 covers 7 bases. Germline CDR1 reads SEHNR; CDR2 reads FQNEAQ (reference sequence). This CDR3 is 18 amino acids long. V trimming: 4 bases; J trimming: 0 bases; junction bases outside the gene matches: 12. The CDR3 DNA reads as TGTGCCAGCAGCTCCCTCCGGGACAGCCTTTTAGCCAAAAACATTCAGTACTTC. This translates into CASSSLRDSLLAKNIQYF.